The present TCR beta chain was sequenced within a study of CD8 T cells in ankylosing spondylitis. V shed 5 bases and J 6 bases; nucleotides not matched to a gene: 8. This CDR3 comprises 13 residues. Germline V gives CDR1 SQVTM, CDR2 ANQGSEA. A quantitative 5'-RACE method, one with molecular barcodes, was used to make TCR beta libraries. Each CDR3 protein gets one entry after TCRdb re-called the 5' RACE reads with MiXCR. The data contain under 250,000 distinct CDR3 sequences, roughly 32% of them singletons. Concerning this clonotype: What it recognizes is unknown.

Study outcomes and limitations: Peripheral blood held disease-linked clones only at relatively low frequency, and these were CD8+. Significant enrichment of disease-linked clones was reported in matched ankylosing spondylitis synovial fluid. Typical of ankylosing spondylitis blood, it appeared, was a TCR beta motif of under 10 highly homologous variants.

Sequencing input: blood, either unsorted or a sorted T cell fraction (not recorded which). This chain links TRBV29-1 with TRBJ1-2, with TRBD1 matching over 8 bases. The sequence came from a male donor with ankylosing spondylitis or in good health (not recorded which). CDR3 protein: CSVWGAGGDGYTF. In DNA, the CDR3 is TGCAGCGTTTGGGGGGCAGGGGGCGATGGCTACACCTTC.